The 21 T cell receptor beta chains in this list originate from one sample, sequenced in a study of CD8 T cells in ankylosing spondylitis. TCRdb reprocessed the 5' RACE reads via MiXCR and lists one record per CDR3 protein. The sample includes 30,000 to 45,000 distinct CDR3 sequences, about 11% seen only once; the top ten take roughly a fifth. The sequencing input was synovial fluid, either unsorted or a sorted T cell fraction (not recorded which). These receptors were collected from a male donor with ankylosing spondylitis.

This clonotype was seen ten or more times. The chain is built from TRBV12-3 or TRBV12-4 and TRBJ2-5; no clear D gene. The CDR3 spans 13 residues. V lost 2 bases and J 5 bases, leaving 9 bases between the germline ends. Written as DNA, the CDR3 is TGTGCCAGCAGTTTACCCCCCAGGGAGACCCAGTACTTC. It translates to CASSLPPRETQYF.

This clonotype turned up a few times. The rearrangement uses TRBV6-1 and TRBJ2-5; no firm D call. V lost 7 bases, J lost 2 bases, and 17 bases lay in between. The CDR3 has 15 residues. Germline-derived CDR1 and CDR2 are MNHNS and SASEGT. CDR3 sequence: CASKVWLTSQETQYF. The CDR3 bases are TGTGCCAGCAAGGTTTGGCTTACCTCTCAAGAGACCCAGTACTTC.

This clonotype was observed a handful of times. CDR3 DNA sequence: TGCAGCGTTGGGCACGATAGCAATCAGCCCCAGCATTTT. It codes for CSVGHDSNQPQHF. The chain recombines TRBV29-1 with TRBJ1-5; D remains ambiguous. Germline V gene data show CDR1 as SQVTM and CDR2 as ANQGSEA. The length of the CDR3 is 13 residues. V lost 4 bases, J lost 0 bases, and 7 bases lay in between.

This clonotype has a count of ten or more. The chain recombines TRBV11-2 with TRBJ2-5; the match to TRBD1 covers 7 bases. The CDR3 runs to 15 residues. V lost 2 bases, J lost 2 bases, and 5 bases stayed unmatched. CDR1 is SGHAT and CDR2 is FQNNGV in the germline V gene. CDR3 region: CASSLLRTGQETQYF. CDR3 nucleotides: TGTGCCAGCAGCTTATTACGGACAGGTCAAGAGACCCAGTACTTC.

The V call is TRBV7-3, the J call TRBJ2-1, with 14 bases that match TRBD2. This CDR3 has 14 residues. The trim removed 5 bases at V and 8 bases at J, leaving 2 bases unmatched. CDR1 is SGHTA and CDR2 is FQGTGA in the germline V gene. CDR3 bases: TGTGCCAGCAGCAGACTAGCGGGAGGGGATGAGCAGTTCTTC. It translates to CASSRLAGGDEQFF.

The V and J genes are TRBV19 and TRBJ2-3; a weak D match, TRBD1 (6 bases). Trimming left V 6 bases short and J 2 bases short, with 9 bases between. Germline V lookup: CDR1 LNHDA, CDR2 SQIVND (reference sequence). The CDR3 length is 13 residues. The CDR3 DNA reads TGTGCCAGTAGCAGGGGCCCCACAGATACGCAGTATTTT. Translation: CASSRGPTDTQYF.

The V and J genes are TRBV5-6 and TRBJ2-7; 9 nucleotides line up with TRBD1. Losses at the gene ends were 3 bases for V and 6 bases for J; bases not matched to a gene: 7. This CDR3 region has 14 residues. Germline lookup yields CDR1 SGHDT and CDR2 YYEEEE. Here the CDR3 DNA reads TGTGCCAGCAGCTGGGGACAGGGAATTTCCGAGCAGTACTTC. Amino acids: CASSWGQGISEQYF.

This clonotype has ten or more counts. The chain recombines TRBV29-1 with TRBJ1-2, with no clear D. The germline V gene has CDR1 SQVTM and CDR2 ANQGSEA. The CDR3 loop spans 15 amino acids. The germline V and J ends were trimmed by 4 bases and 4 bases, with 19 bases remaining between them. The CDR3 nucleotides read TGCAGCGTTGGCATACTCGATATTTTGGCCTATGGCTACACCTTC. This codes for CSVGILDILAYGYTF.

This clonotype is labeled as large. The CDR3 reads CASSLVLGSKNIQYF. DNA for the CDR3: TGTGCCAGCAGCTTAGTGCTGGGAAGCAAAAACATTCAGTACTTC. This chain links TRBV7-9 with TRBJ2-4; D is unclear. V was shortened by 1 base and J by 3 bases, with 10 bases between the two germline ends. The CDR3 totals 15 residues. Germline CDR1 is SEHNR and CDR2 is FQNEAQ (reference sequence).

This clonotype occurred a few times. The gene calls are TRBV3-1 and TRBJ2-1; the D is unclear. Germline CDR1 LGHDT, CDR2 YNNKEL (reference sequence). The CDR3 runs 14 residues. V lost 3 bases and J 0 bases, leaving 6 bases between the germline ends. DNA for the CDR3: TGTGCCAGCAGCCATTCCAGCTCCTACAATGAGCAGTTCTTC. It specifies CASSHSSSYNEQFF.

This clonotype has only a few counts. CDR3 nucleotide sequence: TGTGCCAGCAGTTTACTTACAGGGCTGGCAGATACGCAGTATTTT. Its translation is CASSLLTGLADTQYF. The chain links TRBV28 to TRBJ2-3; D perhaps matches TRBD1 (6 bases). The germline V and J ends were trimmed by 2 bases and 4 bases, with 13 bases remaining between them. CDR1 is MDHEN and CDR2 is SYDVKM in the germline V gene. This CDR3 spans 15 amino acids.

In its sample, this clonotype was seen many times. The chain recombines TRBV29-1 with TRBJ2-1; 12 bases fit TRBD1. This CDR3 is 14 amino acids long. J lost 7 bases, V lost 7 bases, and 8 bases had no gene match. Germline CDR1 and CDR2: SQVTM and ANQGSEA. CDR3 in DNA: TGCAGCGGCGGGGGGGACAGGGGGCGGAATGAGCAGTTCTTC. Its protein is CSGGGDRGRNEQFF.

In its sample, this clonotype was seen many times. V usage is TRBV28 and J usage is TRBJ1-5, with a tentative D call TRBD1 (5 bases). Germline CDR1 reads MDHEN; CDR2 reads SYDVKM. The CDR3 has 15 amino acids. V shed 6 bases and J shed 8 bases, with 20 bases lying between them. The DNA of the CDR3 is TGTGCCAGCAGCCAAACCCGGGACTCGGCGGAGCCCCAGCATTTT. Translating it yields CASSQTRDSAEPQHF.

This clonotype was detected many times. J is TRBJ2-5 and V is TRBV29-1; 10 bases align to TRBD1. The V and J ends lost 1 base and 1 base, in that order; junction bases with no gene match: 6. The length of the CDR3 is 16 residues. Per the germline V gene, CDR1 is SQVTM and CDR2 is ANQGSEA. The CDR3 coding sequence is TGCAGCGTTGAAGCCCCGGGACAGGGGTCCCAAGAGACCCAGTACTTC. It yields the protein CSVEAPGQGSQETQYF.

The chain carries TRBV9 and TRBJ2-1; D gene ambiguous. V lost 0 bases and J 3 bases, leaving 10 bases between the germline ends. Germline V gene data show CDR1 as SGDLS and CDR2 as YYNGEE. This CDR3 region has 15 residues. Written as DNA, the CDR3 is TGTGCCAGCAGCGTAGAGGGCGCCGTCTACAATGAGCAGTTCTTC. As protein: CASSVEGAVYNEQFF. Full variable domain (missing parts from reference TRBV9 and TRBJ2-1): DSGVTQTPKHLITATGQRVTLRCSPRSGDLSVYWYQQSLDQGLQFLIQYYNGEERAKGNILERFSAQQFPDLHSELNLSSLELGDSALYFCASSVEGAVYNEQFFGPGTRLTVL.

This clonotype was recorded a few times. This chain links TRBV5-1 with TRBJ1-1, with a weak D call TRBD1 (5 bases). Germline V CDR1 and CDR2: SGHRS, YFSETQ. Trimming pared 1 base from V and 3 bases from J, leaving 13 bases between. The length of the CDR3 is 15 residues. CDR3 sequence: CASSLFGQGDTEAFF. CDR3 nucleotides: TGCGCCAGCAGCTTGTTCGGGCAGGGCGACACTGAAGCTTTCTTT.

This clonotype was counted at least ten times. This rearrangement joins TRBV7-2 to TRBJ2-7, with 11 bases identical to TRBD2. The CDR3 has 17 amino acids. Unmatched junction bases numbered 9, after V lost 1 base and J lost 4 bases. Germline V gene lookup returns CDR1 SGHTA and CDR2 FQGNSA. The CDR3 spells CASSLVSLAGGFYEQYF. The CDR3 coding sequence is TGTGCCAGCAGCTTAGTATCCCTAGCGGGAGGTTTTTACGAGCAGTACTTC.

This clonotype was detected ten times or more. The V and J genes are TRBV6-5 and TRBJ1-4, with D perhaps TRBD1 (6 bases). V shed 2 bases and J shed 6 bases, with 13 bases lying between them. Germline loops: CDR1 MNHEY, CDR2 SVGAGI. This CDR3 spans 15 amino acids. This CDR3 is CASSYPTGKDEKLFF. The CDR3 nucleotides read TGTGCCAGCAGTTACCCAACAGGGAAGGATGAAAAACTGTTTTTT.

This clonotype was seen repeatedly, ten times or more. This rearrangement joins TRBV7-2 to TRBJ1-1; 9 bases line up with TRBD1. V dropped 2 bases and J dropped 4; count of bases not matched to a gene: 5. CDR3 size: 15 residues. Germline CDR1 and CDR2: SGHTA and FQGNSA. CDR3 sequence (DNA): TGTGCCAGCAGCTTATCCCTGACAGGGGGCACTGAAGCTTTCTTT. Its protein is CASSLSLTGGTEAFF.

This clonotype was detected a few times. CDR3 residues: CASSRGTGDVETQYF. CDR3 nucleotides: TGTGCCAGCAGCCGCGGGACAGGGGATGTAGAGACCCAGTACTTC. V and J are TRBV11-2 and TRBJ2-5; 10 bases agree with TRBD1. From germline, CDR1 is SGHAT and CDR2 FQNNGV. CDR3 length: 15 residues. V lost 5 bases and J lost 4; bases outside the gene matches: 7.

This clonotype was observed at least ten times. The genes are TRBV7-8 and TRBJ2-3, with D perhaps TRBD2 (5 bases). CDR1 is SGHVS and CDR2 is FQNEAQ in the germline V gene. This CDR3 contains 15 residues. The V and J ends lost 1 base and 8 bases respectively, with 16 bases between them. The CDR3 loop reads CASSLGLADTSTQYF. As DNA, the CDR3 is TGTGCCAGCAGCTTAGGGCTAGCTGATACAAGTACGCAGTATTTT.